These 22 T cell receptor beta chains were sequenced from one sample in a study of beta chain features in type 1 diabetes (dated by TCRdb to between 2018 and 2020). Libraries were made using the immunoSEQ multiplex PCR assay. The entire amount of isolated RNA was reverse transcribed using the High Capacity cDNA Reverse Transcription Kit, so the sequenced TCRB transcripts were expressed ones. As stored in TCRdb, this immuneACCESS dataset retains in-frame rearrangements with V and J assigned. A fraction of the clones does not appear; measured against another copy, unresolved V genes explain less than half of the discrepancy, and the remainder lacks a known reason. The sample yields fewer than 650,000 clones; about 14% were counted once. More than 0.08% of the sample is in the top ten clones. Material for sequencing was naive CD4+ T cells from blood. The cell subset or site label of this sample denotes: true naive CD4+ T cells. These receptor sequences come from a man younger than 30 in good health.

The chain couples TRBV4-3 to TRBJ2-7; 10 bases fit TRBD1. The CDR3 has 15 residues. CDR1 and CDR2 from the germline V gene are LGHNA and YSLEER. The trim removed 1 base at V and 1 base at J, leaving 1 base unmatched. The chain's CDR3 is CASSQVGQGSYEQYF. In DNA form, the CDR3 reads TGCGCCAGCAGCCAAGTGGGACAGGGGTCCTACGAGCAGTACTTC.

The CDR3 loop reads CASSLRERNTIYF. The CDR3 nucleotides read TGTGCCAGCAGTTTGAGGGAGAGAAACACCATATATTTT. The rearrangement links TRBV28 to TRBJ1-3; D ambiguous. This CDR3 comprises 13 residues. Germline V lookup: CDR1 MDHEN, CDR2 SYDVKM. V was cut by 3 bases and J by 5 bases, with 8 bases left in between.

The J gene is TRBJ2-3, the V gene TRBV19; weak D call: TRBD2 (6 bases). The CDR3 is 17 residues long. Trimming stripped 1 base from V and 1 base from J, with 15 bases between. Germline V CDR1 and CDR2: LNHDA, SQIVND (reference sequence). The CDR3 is CASSIVARLGGTDTQYF. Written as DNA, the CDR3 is TGTGCCAGTAGTATAGTTGCCCGACTAGGAGGCACAGATACGCAGTATTTT.

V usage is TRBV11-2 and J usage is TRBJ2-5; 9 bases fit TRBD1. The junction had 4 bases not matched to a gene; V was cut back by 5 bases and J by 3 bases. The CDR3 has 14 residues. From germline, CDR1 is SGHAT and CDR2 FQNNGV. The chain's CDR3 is CASSGRDREETQYF. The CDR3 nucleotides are TGTGCCAGCAGCGGCCGGGACAGGGAAGAGACCCAGTACTTC.

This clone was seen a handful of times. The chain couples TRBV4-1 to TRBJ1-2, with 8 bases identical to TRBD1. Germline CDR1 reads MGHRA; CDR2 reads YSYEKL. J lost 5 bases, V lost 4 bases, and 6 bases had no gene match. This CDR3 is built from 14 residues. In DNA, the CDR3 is TGCGCCAGCAGCCGTACACAGGGGGGATATGGCTACACCTTC. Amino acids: CASSRTQGGYGYTF.

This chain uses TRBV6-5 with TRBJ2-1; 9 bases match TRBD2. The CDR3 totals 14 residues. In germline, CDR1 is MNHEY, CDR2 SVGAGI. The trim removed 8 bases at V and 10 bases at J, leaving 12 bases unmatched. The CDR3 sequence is CASDLAGVLGEQFF. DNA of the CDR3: TGTGCCAGCGACTTAGCGGGGGTGTTGGGAGAGCAGTTCTTC.

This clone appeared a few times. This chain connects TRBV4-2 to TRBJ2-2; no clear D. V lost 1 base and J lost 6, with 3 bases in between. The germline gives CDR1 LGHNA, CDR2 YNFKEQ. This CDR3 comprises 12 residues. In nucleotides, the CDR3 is TGTGCCAGCAGCCAAGTAGCCGGGGAGCTGTTTTTT. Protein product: CASSQVAGELFF.

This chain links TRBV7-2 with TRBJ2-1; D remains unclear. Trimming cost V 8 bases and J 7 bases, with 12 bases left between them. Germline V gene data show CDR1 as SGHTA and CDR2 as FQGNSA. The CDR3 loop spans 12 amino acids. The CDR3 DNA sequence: TGTGCCAGCGGGCCCTGGCAGAATGAGCAGTTCTTC. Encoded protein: CASGPWQNEQFF.

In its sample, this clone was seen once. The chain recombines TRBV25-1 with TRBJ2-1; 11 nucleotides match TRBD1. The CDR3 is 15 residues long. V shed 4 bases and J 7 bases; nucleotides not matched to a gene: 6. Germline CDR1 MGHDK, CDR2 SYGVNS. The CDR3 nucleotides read TGTGCCAGCAGTGCGGACAGGGGGCGGAGAAATGAGCAGTTCTTC. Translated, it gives CASSADRGRRNEQFF.

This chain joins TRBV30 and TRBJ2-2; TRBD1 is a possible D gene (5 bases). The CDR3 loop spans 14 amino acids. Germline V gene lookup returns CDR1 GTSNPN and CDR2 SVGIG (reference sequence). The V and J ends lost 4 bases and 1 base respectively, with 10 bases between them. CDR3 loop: CAWKAGQNTGELFF. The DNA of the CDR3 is TGTGCCTGGAAGGCAGGACAGAACACCGGGGAGCTGTTTTTT. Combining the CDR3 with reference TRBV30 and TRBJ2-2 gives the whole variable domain SQTIHQWPATLVQPVGSPLSLECTVEGTSNPNLYWYRQAAGRGLQLLFYSVGIGQISSEVPQNLSASRPQDRQFILSSKKLLLSDSGFYLCAWKAGQNTGELFFGEGSRLTVL.

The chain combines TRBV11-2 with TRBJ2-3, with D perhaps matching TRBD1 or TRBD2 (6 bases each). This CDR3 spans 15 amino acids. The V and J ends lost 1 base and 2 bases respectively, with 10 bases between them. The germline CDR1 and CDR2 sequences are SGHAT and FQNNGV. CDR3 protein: CASSLGGATTDTQYF. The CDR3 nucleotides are TGTGCCAGCAGCTTAGGGGGGGCGACCACAGATACGCAGTATTTT.

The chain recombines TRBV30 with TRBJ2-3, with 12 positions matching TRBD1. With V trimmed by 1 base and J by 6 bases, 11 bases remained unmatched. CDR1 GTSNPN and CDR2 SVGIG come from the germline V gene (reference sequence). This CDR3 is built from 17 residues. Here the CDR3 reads CAWSALGTGGTLDTQYF. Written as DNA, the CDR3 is TGTGCCTGGAGTGCCCTTGGGACAGGGGGCACACTGGATACGCAGTATTTT.

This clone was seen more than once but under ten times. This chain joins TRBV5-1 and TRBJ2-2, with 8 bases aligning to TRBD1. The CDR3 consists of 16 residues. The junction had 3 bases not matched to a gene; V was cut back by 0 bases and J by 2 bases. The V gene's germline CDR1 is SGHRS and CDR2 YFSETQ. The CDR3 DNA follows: TGCGCCAGCAGCTTGGCGACAGGGGCAAACACCGGGGAGCTGTTTTTT. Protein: CASSLATGANTGELFF.

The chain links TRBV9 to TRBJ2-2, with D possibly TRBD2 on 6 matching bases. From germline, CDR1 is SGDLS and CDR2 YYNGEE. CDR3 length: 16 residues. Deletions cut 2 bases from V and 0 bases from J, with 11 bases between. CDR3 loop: CASSVAGLSNTGELFF. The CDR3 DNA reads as TGTGCCAGCAGCGTCGCGGGACTTTCGAACACCGGGGAGCTGTTTTTT.

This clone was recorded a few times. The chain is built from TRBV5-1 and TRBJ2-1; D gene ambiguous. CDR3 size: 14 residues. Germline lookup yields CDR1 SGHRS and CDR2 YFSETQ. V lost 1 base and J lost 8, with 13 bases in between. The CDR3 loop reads CASSLLPNRDEQFF. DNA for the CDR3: TGCGCCAGCAGCTTGCTCCCGAATCGCGATGAGCAGTTCTTC.

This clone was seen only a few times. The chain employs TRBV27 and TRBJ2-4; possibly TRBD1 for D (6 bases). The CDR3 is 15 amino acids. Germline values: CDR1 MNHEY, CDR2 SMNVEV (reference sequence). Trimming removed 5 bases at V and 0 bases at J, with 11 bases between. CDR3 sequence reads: CASSRTVRAKNIQYF. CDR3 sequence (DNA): TGTGCCAGCAGTCGGACAGTACGAGCCAAAAACATTCAGTACTTC.

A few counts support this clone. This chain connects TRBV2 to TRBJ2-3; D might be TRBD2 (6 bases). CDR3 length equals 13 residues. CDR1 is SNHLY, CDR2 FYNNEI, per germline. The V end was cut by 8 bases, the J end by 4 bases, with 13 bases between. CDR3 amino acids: CASQLARADTQYF. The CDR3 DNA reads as TGTGCCAGCCAGCTAGCGCGGGCAGATACGCAGTATTTT.

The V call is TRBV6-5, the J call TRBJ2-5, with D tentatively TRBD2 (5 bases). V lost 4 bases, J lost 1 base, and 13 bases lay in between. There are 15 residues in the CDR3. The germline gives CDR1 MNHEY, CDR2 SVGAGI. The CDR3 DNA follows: TGTGCCAGCAGTTCCGGAGGAGCCGTCCAAGAGACCCAGTACTTC. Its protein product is CASSSGGAVQETQYF.

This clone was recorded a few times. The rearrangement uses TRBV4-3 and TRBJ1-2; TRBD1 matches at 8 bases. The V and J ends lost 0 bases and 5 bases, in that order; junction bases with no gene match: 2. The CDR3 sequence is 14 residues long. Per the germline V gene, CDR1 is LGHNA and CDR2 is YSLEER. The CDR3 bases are TGCGCCAGCAGCCAAGAGACAGGGGTTTATGGCTACACCTTC. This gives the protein CASSQETGVYGYTF.

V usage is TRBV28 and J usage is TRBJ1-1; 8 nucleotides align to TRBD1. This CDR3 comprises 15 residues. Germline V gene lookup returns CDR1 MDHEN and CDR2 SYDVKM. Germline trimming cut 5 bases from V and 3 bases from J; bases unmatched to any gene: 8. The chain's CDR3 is CASSPMTGVDTEAFF. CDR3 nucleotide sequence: TGTGCCAGCAGTCCCATGACAGGGGTGGACACTGAAGCTTTCTTT.

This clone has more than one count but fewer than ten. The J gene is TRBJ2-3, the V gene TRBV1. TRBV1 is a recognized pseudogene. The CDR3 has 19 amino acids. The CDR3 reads CTSSHPRGPFLGSTDTQYF. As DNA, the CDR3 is TGCACCAGCAGCCACCCGAGAGGACCCTTCCTAGGTAGCACAGATACGCAGTATTTT.

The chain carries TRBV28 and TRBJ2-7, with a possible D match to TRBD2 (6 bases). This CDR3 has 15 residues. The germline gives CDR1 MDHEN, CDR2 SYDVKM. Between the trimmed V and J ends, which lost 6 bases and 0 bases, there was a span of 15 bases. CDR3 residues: CASSPHGGNSYEQYF. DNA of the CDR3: TGTGCCAGCAGCCCTCATGGGGGGAACTCCTACGAGCAGTACTTC.